This passage covers 10 T cell receptor beta chains from one sample sequenced in a study of T cells expressing NK-cell markers. TCRdb re-called the 5' RACE reads and gives one entry per CDR3 protein, without DNA. The table lists under 600,000 distinct CDR3 sequences. The material sequenced was blood T cells: a sorted CD56 or NKG2C T cell subset, CD4+ or CD8+ T cells, or bulk PBMC T cells (not recorded which). These receptors came from a woman between 45 and 60 years old in good health.

This CDR3 reads CASSLWGREFEQYF. V is TRBV14 and J is TRBJ2-7; there is no DNA to check the TCRdb D call of TRBD1. Germline V gene lookup returns CDR1 SGHDN and CDR2 FVKESK. The CDR3 length is 14 residues.

The chain employs TRBV21-1 and TRBJ1-5. TRBV21-1 is described as a pseudogene. The CDR3 has 15 residues. The CDR3 is CASGRAGYSNQPQHF.

The chain uses TRBV20-1 and TRBJ2-5. The CDR3 length is 11 residues. Germline assignment: CDR1 DFQATT and CDR2 SNEGSKA (reference sequence). CDR3 sequence reads: CSARGRRDQYF.

V gene TRBV7-9 combines with J gene TRBJ2-7; TCRdb indicates TRBD1, and absent DNA this call remains unverified. CDR3 size: 16 residues. Germline V gene data show CDR1 as SEHNR and CDR2 as FQNEAQ (reference sequence). CDR3 protein: CASSPSGTGRYYEQYF.

This chain uses TRBV5-4 with TRBJ1-1. The V gene's germline CDR1 is SGHNT and CDR2 YYREEE (reference sequence). The CDR3 contains 14 residues. CDR3 residues: CASSLTQTNTEAFF.

The chain carries TRBV5-5 and TRBJ2-7. Germline V gives CDR1 SGHKS, CDR2 YYEKEE (reference sequence). This CDR3 is built from 12 residues. The chain's CDR3 is CASSQGLEEQYF.

The J gene is TRBJ1-2, the V gene TRBV27; the D call of TRBD1 rests on TCRdb alone, since no DNA is present to check it. Germline values: CDR1 MNHEY, CDR2 SMNVEV (reference sequence). This CDR3 has 14 residues. CDR3 amino acids: CASSFRQGVGGYTF.

The V call is TRBV12-5, the J call TRBJ2-2; lacking DNA, the TRBD2 call made by TCRdb goes unchecked. Germline assignment: CDR1 LGHNT and CDR2 FRNRAP. This CDR3 is 13 amino acids long. This CDR3 reads CASGLPATGELFF.

The chain couples TRBV27 to TRBJ1-1. Germline values: CDR1 MNHEY, CDR2 SMNVEV (reference sequence). The CDR3 runs to 14 residues. The CDR3 spells CASSLQRPGTEAFF.

The chain is built from TRBV9 and TRBJ2-3; as DNA is missing, the TRBD2 call by TCRdb cannot be tested. The germline CDR1 and CDR2 sequences are SGDLS and YYNGEE. The CDR3 is 17 amino acids. This chain's CDR3 is CASSVVDGLAGSSTQYF. Looking up the rest from reference TRBV9 and TRBJ2-3 gives the full variable domain: DSGVTQTPKHLITATGQRVTLRCSPRSGDLSVYWYQQSLDQGLQFLIQYYNGEERAKGNILERFSAQQFPDLHSELNLSSLELGDSALYFCASSVVDGLAGSSTQYFGPGTRLTVL.